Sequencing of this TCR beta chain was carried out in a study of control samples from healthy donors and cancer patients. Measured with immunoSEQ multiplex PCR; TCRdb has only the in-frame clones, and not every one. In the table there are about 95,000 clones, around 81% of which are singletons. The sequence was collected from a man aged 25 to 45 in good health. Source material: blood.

The CDR3 bases are TGTGCCAGCAGCGTAGCTACTAGCGGGGGGGCTAATGAGCAGTTCTTC. Translating it yields CASSVATSGGANEQFF. This chain connects TRBV9 to TRBJ2-1; the match to TRBD2 covers 13 bases. The CDR3 extends over 16 amino acids. Germline CDR1 and CDR2: SGDLS and YYNGEE. V lost 0 bases, J lost 7 bases, and 4 bases stayed unmatched.